These 10 T cell receptor beta chains were all obtained from the same sample, sequenced in a study of cytomegalovirus exposure and HLA in healthy donors. Both 60 Vbeta primers and 13 Jbeta primers went into the PCR. The assay was immunoSEQ multiplex PCR, and TCRdb's table has in-frame clones only and misses some. The data contain over 150,000 clones, about four fifths of them seen just once; the ten biggest clones take up roughly 7.4%. The material sequenced was PBMCs. The receptors shown here come from a male donor in good health and CMV-seropositive.

The rearrangement uses TRBV27 and TRBJ2-6; D gene ambiguous. V shed 3 bases and J shed 4 bases, with 13 bases lying between them. The CDR3 sequence is 16 residues long. Germline loops: CDR1 MNHEY, CDR2 SMNVEV (reference sequence). The CDR3 DNA is TGTGCCAGCAGTTTCTTCTCCTCCCCCGGGGCCAACGTCCTGACTTTC. Its protein product is CASSFFSSPGANVLTF.

The CDR3 DNA sequence: TGTGCCAGCACCTTCAGGACAAATAACACTGAACGATTCTTT. As protein: CASTFRTNNTERFF. This rearrangement joins TRBV6-5 to TRBJ1-1, with D possibly matching TRBD1 (5 bases). CDR3 length equals 14 residues. The V end lost 7 bases, the J end lost 14 bases, and 26 bases lay between the germline ends. CDR1 MNHEY and CDR2 SVGAGI come from the germline V gene.

The V and J genes are TRBV7-9 and TRBJ1-5, with TRBD1 matching 8 bases. The germline CDR1 and CDR2 sequences are SEHNR and FQNEAQ (reference sequence). V trimming: 5 bases; J trimming: 7 bases; junction bases outside the gene matches: 7. The CDR3 spans 14 residues. The CDR3 is CASSTGQGGQPQHF. CDR3 coding DNA: TGTGCCAGCAGCACCGGACAGGGTGGACAGCCCCAGCATTTT.

The chain recombines TRBV6-6 with TRBJ2-7, with 15 nucleotides matching TRBD2. V shed 4 bases, J shed 1 base, and the junction held 2 bases outside the gene matches. CDR1 MNHNY and CDR2 SVGAGI come from the germline V gene (reference sequence). The CDR3 is made up of 16 amino acids. CDR3 sequence: CASSWTSGGASYEQYF. The CDR3 DNA reads as TGTGCCAGCAGTTGGACTAGCGGGGGGGCTTCCTACGAGCAGTACTTC.

This chain joins TRBV7-9 and TRBJ2-5; 7 nucleotides line up with TRBD2. Germline V CDR1 and CDR2: SEHNR, FQNEAQ (reference sequence). The CDR3 is 17 residues long. The V and J ends lost 4 bases and 5 bases, in that order; junction bases with no gene match: 16. CDR3 residues: CASSSLGEGGQRETQYF. The CDR3 DNA reads as TGTGCCAGCAGCTCCCTGGGGGAGGGAGGGCAGCGCGAGACCCAGTACTTC.

The rearrangement uses TRBV5-3 and TRBJ2-1; 11 nucleotides agree with TRBD2. TRBV5-3 qualifies as an ORF whose function is uncertain. This CDR3 is built from 17 residues. Trimming removed 4 bases from V and 7 bases from J; junction bases left unmatched: 13. CDR3 DNA: TGTGCCAGAAGCATAGCGACTAGCGGGGTCGGGGGGAATGAGCAGTTCTTC. It specifies CARSIATSGVGGNEQFF.

The J gene is TRBJ2-5, the V gene TRBV5-1; the match to TRBD2 covers 9 bases. The DNA end is more similar to TRBJ2-7, so the J call may be wrong. Germline CDR1 is SGHRS and CDR2 is YFSETQ. This CDR3 is 15 amino acids long. In DNA, the CDR3 is TGCGCCAGCAGGGTAAGAGCGGGGGGCTCCTACGAGCAGTACTTC. The encoded protein is CASRVRAGGSYEQYF.

CDR3 DNA sequence: TGTGCCATCGGACAGGGACAGGCTGAAGCTTTCTTT. This encodes CAIGQGQAEAFF. The V and J genes are TRBV10-3 and TRBJ1-1; 8 bases fit TRBD1. Germline assignment: CDR1 ENHRY and CDR2 SYGVKD. The V segment lost 8 bases and the J segment 6 bases; nucleotides outside the gene matches: 5. The CDR3 extends over 12 amino acids.

V is TRBV7-9 and J is TRBJ2-3, with TRBD2 identical over 7 bases. J gave up 5 bases and V 5 bases, and 4 bases lay outside the gene matches. Germline assignment: CDR1 SEHNR and CDR2 FQNEAQ (reference sequence). The CDR3 sequence is 13 residues long. CDR3: CASSLRTRDTQYF. The CDR3 region has the DNA TGTGCCAGCAGCCTACGGACTAGAGATACGCAGTATTTT.

The V and J genes are TRBV14 and TRBJ2-3; D uncertain. The CDR3 consists of 13 residues. Trimming pared 3 bases from V and 5 bases from J, leaving 9 bases between. Per the germline V gene, CDR1 is SGHDN and CDR2 is FVKESK. CDR3 DNA: TGTGCCAGCAGCCAGGGCCCCGGAGATACGCAGTATTTT. Its translation: CASSQGPGDTQYF.